The 14 T cell receptor beta chains presented below share a single source sample, sequenced in a study of response to subunit inactivated influenza vaccine (dated by TCRdb to the late 2010s). Library creation used RT-PCR. For sequencing, an Illumina HiSeq 2500 was employed. Using fastp at Q25 and MiXCR, TCRdb reprocessed the public reads and kept productive beta chains. Rows with one shared CDR3 protein collapse into an entry with the most common genes and DNA. The sample profile shows roughly 700,000 distinct CDR3 sequences; approximately 14% of them were found once. The ten biggest clones cover approximately 6.5% of the sample. Sequenced material: PBMCs from blood, taken around 14 days before vaccination. The receptors were gathered from a man in his fifties or sixties who received an inactivated influenza vaccine. Donor details come from another sample of the same person, matched by shared clones.

This clonotype appeared a few times. The rearrangement links TRBV6-5 to TRBJ1-2; the D is unclear. Looked up from germline, CDR1 is MNHEY and CDR2 is SVGAGI. The CDR3 totals 14 residues. Trimming took 2 bases from V and 4 from J, leaving 11 bases between them. The CDR3 nucleotides read TGTGCCAGCAGTTACGGAAAGAGGTTCTATGGCTACACCTTC. It is translated as CASSYGKRFYGYTF.

The chain recombines TRBV28 with TRBJ2-5, with TRBD2 matching over 8 bases. From germline, CDR1 is MDHEN and CDR2 SYDVKM. V shed 10 bases and J 0 bases; nucleotides not matched to a gene: 10. The CDR3 contains 15 residues. In DNA form, the CDR3 reads TGTGCCACCTCCAGCGGGGGTCGGTACCAAGAGACCCAGTACTTC. As protein: CATSSGGRYQETQYF.

This clonotype came up a few times. The chain is built from TRBV7-9 and TRBJ2-3, with 8 bases fitting TRBD2. Germline loops: CDR1 SEHNR, CDR2 FQNEAQ (reference sequence). CDR3 length: 17 residues. Losses at the gene ends were 4 bases for V and 0 bases for J; bases not matched to a gene: 9. CDR3 amino acids: CASSSTRLAYSTDTQYF. The CDR3 region has the DNA TGTGCCAGCAGCTCTACTAGACTAGCGTATAGCACAGATACGCAGTATTTT. The full variable domain, with the rest looked up from reference TRBV7-9 and TRBJ2-3, is DTGVSQNPRHKITKRGQNVTFRCDPISEHNRLYWYRQTLGQGPEFLTYFQNEAQLEKSRLLSDRFSAERPKGSFSTLEIQRTEQGDSAMYLCASSSTRLAYSTDTQYFGPGTRLTVL.

Regarding this clonotype: Being one base from a much bigger clone, this may be a read error. Here the CDR3 omits its conserved ending phenylalanine or tryptophan, so a read error is the likely source. DNA of the CDR3: TGTGCCAGCAGTTACAGTCGAACCTACGAGCAGTACCTC. Its protein product is CASSYSRTYEQYL. The genes are TRBV6-5 and TRBJ2-7; D not certain. V shed 2 bases and J shed 2 bases, with 7 bases lying between them. This CDR3 region has 13 residues. Looked up from germline, CDR1 is MNHEY and CDR2 is SVGAGI.

This clonotype was counted at least ten times. The chain is built from TRBV5-5 and TRBJ2-3, with D maybe TRBD2 (6 bases). V was clipped by 4 bases and J by 6 bases, with 12 bases between them. The germline gives CDR1 SGHKS, CDR2 YYEKEE (reference sequence). The CDR3 is made up of 13 amino acids. The CDR3 is CASSSAGSDTQYF. For the CDR3, the DNA is TGTGCCAGCAGCAGCGCGGGATCCGATACGCAGTATTTT.

This clonotype came up a few times. The chain links TRBV29-1 to TRBJ2-3; the D gene is possibly TRBD2 (6 bases). Deletions cut 3 bases from V and 3 bases from J, with 25 bases between. Germline assignment: CDR1 SQVTM and CDR2 ANQGSEA. This CDR3 region has 18 residues. CDR3 in amino acids: CSVDLYGTSGQSTDTQYF. In nucleotides, the CDR3 is TGCAGCGTTGATTTGTACGGTACGAGCGGGCAATCGACAGATACGCAGTATTTT.

This clonotype was detected many times. The rearrangement joins TRBV6-2 or TRBV6-3 to TRBJ2-5, with 12 nucleotides matching TRBD1. The length of the CDR3 is 16 residues. After removal of 0 bases from V and 3 bases from J, the junction contained 2 bases not matched to a gene. Germline assignment: CDR1 MNHEY and CDR2 SVGEGT. Written as DNA, the CDR3 is TGTGCCAGCAGTTACTCGGGGACAGGGGGCGAAGAGACCCAGTACTTC. Amino acid sequence: CASSYSGTGGEETQYF.

This clonotype was found a few times. In DNA form, the CDR3 reads TGTGCCAGCAGTGAAGGTGGGGTAGAGTACGAAAAACTGTTTTTT. This translates into CASSEGGVEYEKLFF. The V and J genes are TRBV25-1 and TRBJ1-4; no reliable D call. The CDR3 spans 15 residues. The germline gives CDR1 MGHDK, CDR2 SYGVNS. Trimming cost V 2 bases and J 8 bases, with 15 bases left between them.

This chain uses TRBV12-3 or TRBV12-4 with TRBJ1-6, with 7 bases lining up with TRBD1. This CDR3 spans 12 amino acids. The V gene end was trimmed by 11 bases and the J gene end by 7 bases; junction bases not matched to a gene: 5. The CDR3 DNA sequence: TGTGCCTGCTGGGACAGCAATTCACCCCTCCACTTT. This translates into CACWDSNSPLHF.

The rearrangement uses TRBV11-2 and TRBJ2-3; 11 bases fit TRBD2. From germline, CDR1 is SGHAT and CDR2 FQNNGV. Losses at the gene ends were 7 bases for V and 5 bases for J; bases not matched to a gene: 14. The CDR3 extends over 17 amino acids. The CDR3 nucleotides read TGTGCCAGCAAAAAGGTCAGGGGACTAGCGGTAGGAGATACGCAGTATTTT. Its protein product is CASKKVRGLAVGDTQYF.

The CDR3 DNA reads TGTGCCAGCAGCGTAGGAAGTGAGGCTATAGGTCGCAGGTTGAACTACGAGCAGTACTTC. This translates into CASSVGSEAIGRRLNYEQYF. The V call is TRBV9, the J call TRBJ2-7; unclear D gene. The V gene lost 0 bases and the J gene lost 3 bases, with 28 bases spanning the gap. The CDR3 consists of 20 residues. Germline CDR1 reads SGDLS; CDR2 reads YYNGEE.

This clonotype has a handful of counts. V and J are TRBV5-1 and TRBJ1-1; the match to TRBD1 covers 7 bases. Trimming removed 4 bases from V and 2 bases from J; junction bases left unmatched: 17. This CDR3 comprises 18 residues. Germline CDR1 and CDR2: SGHRS and YFSETQ. In nucleotides, the CDR3 is TGCGCCAGCAGCACCAGCTACAGGGGAGAGAAGAGAAACACTGAAGCTTTCTTT. Protein product: CASSTSYRGEKRNTEAFF.

This clonotype was found many times. The chain links TRBV6-2 or TRBV6-3 to TRBJ2-7; D possibly uses TRBD1 or TRBD2 (5 bases each). Germline V gene data show CDR1 as MNHEY and CDR2 as SVGEGT. This CDR3 region has 14 residues. Between the trimmed V and J ends, which lost 5 bases and 4 bases, there was a span of 15 bases. The CDR3 DNA reads as TGTGCCAGCAGTACCGGGGACGGGAAATACGAGCAGTACTTC. Encoded protein: CASSTGDGKYEQYF.

This clonotype has a handful of counts. J is TRBJ1-5 and V is TRBV12-3 or TRBV12-4; D unclear. The CDR3 runs 14 residues. The V gene lost 2 bases and the J gene lost 4 bases, with 9 bases spanning the gap. The CDR3 bases are TGTGCCAGCAGTTTAACGGAAATTAATCAGCCCCAGCATTTT. It is translated as CASSLTEINQPQHF.